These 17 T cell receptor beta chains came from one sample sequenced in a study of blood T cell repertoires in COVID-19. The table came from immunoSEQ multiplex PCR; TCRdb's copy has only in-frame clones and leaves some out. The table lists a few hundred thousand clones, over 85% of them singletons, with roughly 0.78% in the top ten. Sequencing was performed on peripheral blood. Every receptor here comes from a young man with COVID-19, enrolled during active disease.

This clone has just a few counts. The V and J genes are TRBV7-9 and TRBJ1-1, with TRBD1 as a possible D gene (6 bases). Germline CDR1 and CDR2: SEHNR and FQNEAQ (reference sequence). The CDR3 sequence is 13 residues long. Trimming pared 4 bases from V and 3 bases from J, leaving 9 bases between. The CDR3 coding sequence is TGTGCCAGCAGCTCCGGGACATACACTGAAGCTTTCTTT. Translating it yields CASSSGTYTEAFF. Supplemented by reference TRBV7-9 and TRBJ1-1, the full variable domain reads DTGVSQNPRHKITKRGQNVTFRCDPISEHNRLYWYRQTLGQGPEFLTYFQNEAQLEKSRLLSDRFSAERPKGSFSTLEIQRTEQGDSAMYLCASSSGTYTEAFFGQGTRLTVV.

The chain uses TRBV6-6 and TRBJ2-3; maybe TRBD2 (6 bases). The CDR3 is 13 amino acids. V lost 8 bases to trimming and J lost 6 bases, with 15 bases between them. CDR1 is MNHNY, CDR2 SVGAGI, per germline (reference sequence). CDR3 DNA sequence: TGTGCCAGCCGGGGGTCCCCCCCGGATACGCAGTATTTT. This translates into CASRGSPPDTQYF.

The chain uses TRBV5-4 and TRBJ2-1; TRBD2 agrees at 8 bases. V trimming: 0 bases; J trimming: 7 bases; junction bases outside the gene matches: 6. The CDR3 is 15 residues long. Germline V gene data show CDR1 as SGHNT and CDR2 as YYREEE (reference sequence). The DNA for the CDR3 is TGTGCCAGCAGCTTGGGTAGCGGGGATTGGAATGAGCAGTTCTTC. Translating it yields CASSLGSGDWNEQFF. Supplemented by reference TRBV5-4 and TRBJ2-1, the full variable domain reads ETGVTQSPTHLIKTRGQQVTLRCSSQSGHNTVSWYQQALGQGPQFIFQYYREEENGRGNFPPRFSGLQFPNYSSELNVNALELDDSALYLCASSLGSGDWNEQFFGPGTRLTVL.

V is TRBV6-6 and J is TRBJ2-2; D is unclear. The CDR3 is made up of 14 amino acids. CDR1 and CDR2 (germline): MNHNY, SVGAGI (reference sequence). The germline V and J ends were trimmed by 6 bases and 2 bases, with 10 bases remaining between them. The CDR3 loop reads CASRLQLNTGELFF. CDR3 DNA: TGTGCCAGCAGACTCCAACTTAACACCGGGGAGCTGTTTTTT.

In nucleotides, the CDR3 is TGTGCCAGTAGTATCTCGGGACAACCTAGCAATCAGCCCCAGCATTTT. Encoded protein: CASSISGQPSNQPQHF. The chain uses TRBV19 and TRBJ1-5; D might be TRBD1 (6 bases). Trimming left V 3 bases short and J 0 bases short, with 12 bases between. The CDR3 sequence is 16 residues long. The germline CDR1 and CDR2 sequences are LNHDA and SQIVND (reference sequence).

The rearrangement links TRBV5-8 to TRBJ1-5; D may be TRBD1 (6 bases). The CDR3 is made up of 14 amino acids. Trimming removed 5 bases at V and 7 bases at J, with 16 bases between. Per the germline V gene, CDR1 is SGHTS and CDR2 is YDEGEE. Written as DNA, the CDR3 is TGTGCCAGCAGACCGCGGGGGGGCGGCCAGCCCCAGCATTTT. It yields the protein CASRPRGGGQPQHF.

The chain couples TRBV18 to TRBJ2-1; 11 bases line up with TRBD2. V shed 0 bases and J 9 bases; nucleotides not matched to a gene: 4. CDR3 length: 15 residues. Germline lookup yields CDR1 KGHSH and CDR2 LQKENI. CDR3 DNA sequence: TGTGCCAGCTCACCACCTAGCGGGAGGGTGGGTGAGCAGTTCTTC. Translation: CASSPPSGRVGEQFF.

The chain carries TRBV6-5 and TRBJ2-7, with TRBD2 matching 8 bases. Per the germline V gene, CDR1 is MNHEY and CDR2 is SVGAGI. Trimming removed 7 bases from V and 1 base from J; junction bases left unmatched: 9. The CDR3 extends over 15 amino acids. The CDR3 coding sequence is TGTGCCAGCATGACAAGGAGCGGGGGATCCTACGAGCAGTACTTC. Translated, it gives CASMTRSGGSYEQYF.

The CDR3 is CASSFWGGLSNEQFF. The CDR3 coding sequence is TGTGCCAGCAGTTTTTGGGGGGGCCTATCAAATGAGCAGTTCTTC. The chain uses TRBV7-2 and TRBJ2-1; D is perhaps TRBD2 (7 bases). The CDR3 is made up of 15 amino acids. V was trimmed by 6 bases and J by 7 bases, leaving 19 bases between them. CDR1 and CDR2 (germline): SGHTA, FQGNSA.

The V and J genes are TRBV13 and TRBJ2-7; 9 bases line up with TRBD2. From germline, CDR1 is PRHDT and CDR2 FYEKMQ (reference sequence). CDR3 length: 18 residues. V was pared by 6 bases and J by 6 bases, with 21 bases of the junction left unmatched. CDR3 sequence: CASRRGFSGSKRGSEQYF. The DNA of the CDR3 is TGTGCCAGCAGGAGAGGGTTTAGCGGGAGTAAACGCGGCAGCGAGCAGTACTTC.

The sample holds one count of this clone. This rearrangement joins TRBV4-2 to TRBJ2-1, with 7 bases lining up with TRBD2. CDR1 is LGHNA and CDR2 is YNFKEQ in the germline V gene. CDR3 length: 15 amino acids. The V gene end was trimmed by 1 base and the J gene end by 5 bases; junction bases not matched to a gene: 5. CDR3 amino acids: CASSQVSSGNNEQFF. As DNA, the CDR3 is TGTGCCAGCAGCCAAGTGTCTAGCGGCAACAATGAGCAGTTCTTC.

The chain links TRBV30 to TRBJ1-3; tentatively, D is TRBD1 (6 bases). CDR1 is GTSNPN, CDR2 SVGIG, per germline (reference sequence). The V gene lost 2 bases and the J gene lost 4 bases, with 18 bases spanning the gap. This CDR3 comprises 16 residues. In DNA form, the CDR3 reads TGTGCCTGGAGTTACGGAAGCGGGACACAGGGAAACACCATATATTTT. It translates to CAWSYGSGTQGNTIYF. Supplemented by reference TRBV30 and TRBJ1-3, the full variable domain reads SQTIHQWPATLVQPVGSPLSLECTVEGTSNPNLYWYRQAAGRGLQLLFYSVGIGQISSEVPQNLSASRPQDRQFILSSKKLLLSDSGFYLCAWSYGSGTQGNTIYFGEGSWLTVV.

The CDR3 is CASRGQGGYTF. CDR3 sequence (DNA): TGCGCCAGCAGGGGACAGGGGGGCTACACCTTC. The genes are TRBV10-2 and TRBJ1-2; 10 positions agree with TRBD1. CDR3 length equals 11 residues. Per the germline V gene, CDR1 is WSHSY and CDR2 is SAAADI. The trim removed 6 bases at V and 8 bases at J, leaving 0 bases unmatched.

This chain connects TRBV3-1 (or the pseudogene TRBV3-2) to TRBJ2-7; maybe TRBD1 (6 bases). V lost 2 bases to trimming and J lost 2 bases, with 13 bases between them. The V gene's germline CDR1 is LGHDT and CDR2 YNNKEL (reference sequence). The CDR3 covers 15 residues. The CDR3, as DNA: TGTGCCAGCAGCCAATCGGACAGAAAAGCCTACGAGCAGTACTTC. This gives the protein CASSQSDRKAYEQYF.

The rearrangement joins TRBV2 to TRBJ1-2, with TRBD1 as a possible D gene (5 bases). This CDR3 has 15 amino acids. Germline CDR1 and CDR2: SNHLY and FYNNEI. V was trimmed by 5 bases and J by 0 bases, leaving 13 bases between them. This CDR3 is CASSPQRGTNYGYTF. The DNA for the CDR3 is TGTGCCAGCAGTCCTCAAAGGGGTACTAACTATGGCTACACCTTC.

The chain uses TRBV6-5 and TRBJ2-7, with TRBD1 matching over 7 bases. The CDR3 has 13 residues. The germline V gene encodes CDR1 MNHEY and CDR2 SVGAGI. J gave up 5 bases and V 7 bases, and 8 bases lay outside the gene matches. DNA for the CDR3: TGTGCCAGCACCCCGACAGGGATCCACGAGCAGTACTTC. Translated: CASTPTGIHEQYF.

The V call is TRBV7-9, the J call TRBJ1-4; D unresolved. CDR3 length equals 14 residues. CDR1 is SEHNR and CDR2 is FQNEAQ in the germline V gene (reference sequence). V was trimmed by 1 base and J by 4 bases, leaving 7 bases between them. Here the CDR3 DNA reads TGTGCCAGCAGCTTAGTTGGCGGTAATGAAAAACTGTTTTTT. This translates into CASSLVGGNEKLFF.